A selection of T cell receptor beta chains follows, all from one sample in a study of OX40 agonist ivuxolimab in advanced cancers. The method was immunoSEQ multiplex PCR; TCRdb's version includes in-frame clones alone and lacks a portion of them. Of approximately 31,000 clones in the sample, 88% were seen once. The material sequenced was CD4+ or CD8+ T cells sorted from blood, taken in a trial of the OX40 agonist ivuxolimab. The receptors derive from an adult with an advanced solid tumor such as melanoma, head and neck, liver or kidney cancer. Each CDR3 is given with its conserved first and last residue. Fields, in order: D gene, clone size, J gene, CDR3 length, V gene, CDR3 DNA, CDR3 protein. D genes are given only for firm matches. Size is stated for part of the rows, as once, few or many counts, or as a class when the clone is expanded.

TRBD1 . TRBJ1-5 14 TRBV6-5 TGTGCCAGCAGGGTACAGGGGCCGGGTCAGCCCCAGCATTTT CASRVQGPGQPQHF
TRBD2 . TRBJ2-4 15 TRBV9 TGTGCCAGCAGCCCTGGGACTAGCGGGGGGAGCATTCAGTACTTC CASSPGTSGGSIQYF
TRBD1 . TRBJ2-5 16 TRBV9 TGTGCCAGCAGCGTAGGGTCAGGGGGCTTAGGAGAGACCCAGTACTTC CASSVGSGGLGETQYF
. . TRBJ1-2 13 TRBV27 TGTGCCAGCAGTTTAGGGTTGGGTTATGGCTACACCTTC CASSLGLGYGYTF
TRBD1 . TRBJ2-2 16 TRBV5-4 TGTGCCAGCAGCACTCACGGACAGGGGGCGGTCGGGGAGCTGTTTTTT CASSTHGQGAVGELFF
. . TRBJ1-4 15 TRBV13 TGTGCCAGCAGGCCCTACACCGCAACTAATGAAAAACTGTTTTTT CASRPYTATNEKLFF
TRBD1 . TRBJ2-7 15 TRBV5-5 TGTGCCAGCAGCTCCCGACAGGGTCAATCCTACGAGCAGTACTTC CASSSRQGQSYEQYF
. . TRBJ2-1 19 TRBV7-8 TGTGCCAGCAGCCGGCCCGCAGGGGAGGGCGGGGGCCGGAACAATGAGCAGTTCTTC CASSRPAGEGGGRNNEQFF
TRBD1 . TRBJ2-1 17 TRBV7-6 TGTGCCAGCAGCTTAGGGGTAACCGGGACAGGGCACAATGAGCAGTTCTTC CASSLGVTGTGHNEQFF
. . TRBJ1-1 14 TRBV11-2 TGTGCCAGCAGCTTGAGCTTTGTGGACACTGAAGCTTTCTTT CASSLSFVDTEAFF
. . TRBJ2-3 12 TRBV7-9 TGCGCCAGCAGCAAAGGGGTAGATACGCAGTATTTT CASSKGVDTQYF
. once TRBJ2-7 16 TRBV28 TGTGCCAGCAGTTTAGCCCCGGACAGAAGCTCCTACGAGCAGTACTTC CASSLAPDRSSYEQYF